This T cell receptor (beta chain) originates from a study of T cell repertoires in cytomegalovirus infection. For the study at large: Both CMV infection and a matching HLA type were indicated by public TCR beta signatures.

Remarks on this clonotype: What it binds is unknown.

TCRdb reanalysed the reads using MiXCR and keeps one entry per CDR3 protein. There are roughly 990,000 distinct CDR3 sequences in the sample; roughly 30% occur only once, and about 14% lies in the top ten. The sequence was obtained from a human donor in good health (CMV status not recorded). Some clones in this sample may be carry-over from other donors' samples. Specimen: cultured CD8+ T cells from PBMCs, collected from culture after CMV antigen stimulation.

CDR3 amino acids: CASSFFLADQETQYF. The CDR3 bases are TGTGCCAGCAGCTTCTTTCTAGCGGACCAAGAGACCCAGTACTTC. The chain uses TRBV11-2 and TRBJ2-5, with 7 bases matching TRBD2. The CDR3 loop spans 15 amino acids. Trimming took 3 bases from V and 0 from J; bases not matched to a gene: 4. In germline, CDR1 is SGHAT, CDR2 FQNNGV.